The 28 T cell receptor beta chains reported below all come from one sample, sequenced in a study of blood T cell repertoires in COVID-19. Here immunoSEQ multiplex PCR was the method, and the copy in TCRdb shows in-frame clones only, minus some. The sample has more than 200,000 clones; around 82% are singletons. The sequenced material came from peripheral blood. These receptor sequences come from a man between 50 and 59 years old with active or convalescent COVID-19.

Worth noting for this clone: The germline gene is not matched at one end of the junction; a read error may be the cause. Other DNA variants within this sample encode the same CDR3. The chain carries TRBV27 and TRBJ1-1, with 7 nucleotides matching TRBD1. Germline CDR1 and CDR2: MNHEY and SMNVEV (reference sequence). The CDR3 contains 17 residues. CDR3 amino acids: CASSSSRMGRGSTEAFF. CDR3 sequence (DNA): TGTGCCAGCAGCTCTTCCCGCATGGGCAGGGGGTCCACTGAGGCTTTCTTT.

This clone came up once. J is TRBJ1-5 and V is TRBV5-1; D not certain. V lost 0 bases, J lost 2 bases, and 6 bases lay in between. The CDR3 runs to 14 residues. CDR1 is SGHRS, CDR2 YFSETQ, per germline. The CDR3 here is CASSLEAGNQPQHF. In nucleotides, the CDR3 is TGCGCCAGCAGCTTGGAAGCGGGCAATCAGCCCCAGCATTTT.

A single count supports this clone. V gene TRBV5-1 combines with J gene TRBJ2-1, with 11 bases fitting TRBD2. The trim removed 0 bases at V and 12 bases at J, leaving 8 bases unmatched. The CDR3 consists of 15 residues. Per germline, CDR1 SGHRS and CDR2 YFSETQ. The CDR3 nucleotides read TGCGCCAGCAGCTTGGCCGAGTCTAGCGGGGGGTTGCAGTTCTTC. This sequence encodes CASSLAESSGGLQFF.

As DNA, the CDR3 is TGTGCCAGCAGTTCCGGGACAGGGAGATACGAGCAGTACTTC. Translating gives CASSSGTGRYEQYF. The V and J genes are TRBV28 and TRBJ2-7, with TRBD1 matching over 9 bases. CDR1 MDHEN and CDR2 SYDVKM come from the germline V gene. The CDR3 spans 14 residues. V was pared by 4 bases and J by 4 bases, with 5 bases of the junction left unmatched.

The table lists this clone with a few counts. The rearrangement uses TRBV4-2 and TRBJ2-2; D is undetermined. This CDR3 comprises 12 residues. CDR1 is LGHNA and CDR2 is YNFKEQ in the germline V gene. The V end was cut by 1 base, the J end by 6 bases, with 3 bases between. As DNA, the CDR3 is TGTGCCAGCAGCCAAGTCGCCGGGGAGCTGTTTTTT. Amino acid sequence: CASSQVAGELFF.

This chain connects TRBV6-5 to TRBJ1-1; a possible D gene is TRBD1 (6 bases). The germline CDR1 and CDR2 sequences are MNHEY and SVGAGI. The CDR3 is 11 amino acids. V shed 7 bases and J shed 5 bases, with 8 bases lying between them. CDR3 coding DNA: TGTGCCAGCAATAGGGGGACTGAAGCTTTCTTT. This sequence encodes CASNRGTEAFF.

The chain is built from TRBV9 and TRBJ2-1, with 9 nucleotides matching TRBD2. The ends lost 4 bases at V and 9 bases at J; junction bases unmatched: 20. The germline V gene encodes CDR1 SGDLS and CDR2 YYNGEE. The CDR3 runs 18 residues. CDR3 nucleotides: TGTGCCAGCAGCCTCCACCTCGCGGGGGTAGCGGGGGCTGGTGAGCAGTTCTTC. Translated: CASSLHLAGVAGAGEQFF.

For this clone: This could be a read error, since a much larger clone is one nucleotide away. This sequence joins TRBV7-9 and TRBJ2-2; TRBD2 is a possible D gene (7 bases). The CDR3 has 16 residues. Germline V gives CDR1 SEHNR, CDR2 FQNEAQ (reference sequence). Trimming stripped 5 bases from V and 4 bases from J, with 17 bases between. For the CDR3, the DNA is TGTGCCAGCAGCGGAGGGGGGGGGACGGGCACCGGGGAGCTGTTTTTT. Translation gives CASSGGGGTGTGELFF. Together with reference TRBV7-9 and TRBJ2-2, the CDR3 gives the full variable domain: DTGVSQNPRHKITKRGQNVTFRCDPISEHNRLYWYRQTLGQGPEFLTYFQNEAQLEKSRLLSDRFSAERPKGSFSTLEIQRTEQGDSAMYLCASSGGGGTGTGELFFGEGSRLTVL.

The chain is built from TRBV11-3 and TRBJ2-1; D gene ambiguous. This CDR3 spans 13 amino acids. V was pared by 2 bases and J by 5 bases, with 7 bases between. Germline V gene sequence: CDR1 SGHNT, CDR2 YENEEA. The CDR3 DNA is TGTGCCAGCAGCTTAAACAGCCACAATGAGCAGTTCTTC. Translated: CASSLNSHNEQFF.

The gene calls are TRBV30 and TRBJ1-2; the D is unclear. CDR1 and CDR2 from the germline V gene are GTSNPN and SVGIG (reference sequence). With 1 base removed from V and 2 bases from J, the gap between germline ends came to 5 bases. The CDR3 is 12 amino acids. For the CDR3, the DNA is TGTGCCTGGAGTGGTAGAAACTATGGCTACACCTTC. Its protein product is CAWSGRNYGYTF.

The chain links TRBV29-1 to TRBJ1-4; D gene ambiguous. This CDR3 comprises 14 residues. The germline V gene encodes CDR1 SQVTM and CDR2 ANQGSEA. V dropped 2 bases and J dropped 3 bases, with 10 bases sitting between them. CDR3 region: CSVERRGSNEKLFF. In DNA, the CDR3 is TGCAGCGTTGAACGTAGAGGGTCTAATGAAAAACTGTTTTTT.

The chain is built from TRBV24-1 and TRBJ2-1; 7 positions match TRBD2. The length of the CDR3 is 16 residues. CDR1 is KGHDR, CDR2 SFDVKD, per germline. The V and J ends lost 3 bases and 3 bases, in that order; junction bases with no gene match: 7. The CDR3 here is CATSDIQRGDYNEQFF. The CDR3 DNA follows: TGTGCCACCAGTGATATACAGCGGGGCGACTACAATGAGCAGTTCTTC.

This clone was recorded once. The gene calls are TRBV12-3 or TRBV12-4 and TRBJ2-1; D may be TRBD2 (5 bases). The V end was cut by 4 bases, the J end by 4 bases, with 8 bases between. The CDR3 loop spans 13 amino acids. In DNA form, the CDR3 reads TGTGCCAGCAGTTATCGGGAATACAATGAGCAGTTCTTC. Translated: CASSYREYNEQFF.

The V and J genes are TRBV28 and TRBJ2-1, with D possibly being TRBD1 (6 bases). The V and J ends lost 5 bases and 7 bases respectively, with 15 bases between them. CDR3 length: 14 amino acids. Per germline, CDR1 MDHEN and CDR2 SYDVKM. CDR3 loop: CASSPAIQGNEQFF. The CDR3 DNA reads TGTGCCAGCAGTCCGGCAATACAGGGTAATGAGCAGTTCTTC.

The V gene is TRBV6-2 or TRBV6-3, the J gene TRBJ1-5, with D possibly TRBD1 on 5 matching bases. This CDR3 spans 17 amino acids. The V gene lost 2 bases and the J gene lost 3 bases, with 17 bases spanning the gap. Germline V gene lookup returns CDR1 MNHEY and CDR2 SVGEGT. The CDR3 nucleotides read TGTGCCAGCAGTTACGTCCCCCAGGGCAGTTCCAATCAGCCCCAGCATTTT. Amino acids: CASSYVPQGSSNQPQHF.

CDR3 nucleotide sequence: TGTGCCAGTAGTCCCAGGACAGAAGAGACCCAGTACTTC. This codes for CASSPRTEETQYF. This chain links TRBV19 with TRBJ2-5; possibly TRBD1 for D (6 bases). Germline V CDR1 and CDR2: LNHDA, SQIVND (reference sequence). This CDR3 contains 13 residues. The ends were cut back, 5 bases at V and 3 bases at J, with 10 bases in the middle.

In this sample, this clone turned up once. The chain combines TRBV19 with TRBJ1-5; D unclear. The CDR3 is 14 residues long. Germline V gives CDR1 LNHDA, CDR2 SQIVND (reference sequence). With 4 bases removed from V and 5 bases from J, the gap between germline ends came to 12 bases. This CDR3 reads CASSTGKSDQPQHF. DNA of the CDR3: TGTGCCAGTAGTACGGGTAAGTCGGATCAGCCCCAGCATTTT.

DNA of the CDR3: TGTGCCAGCAGTTACTCGAGAGCTAATCCGTACAATGAGCAGTTCTTC. Residues: CASSYSRANPYNEQFF. The rearrangement joins TRBV6-2 or TRBV6-3 to TRBJ2-1, with D uncertain. V was clipped by 0 bases and J by 4 bases, with 13 bases between them. The CDR3 sequence is 16 residues long. Germline-derived CDR1 and CDR2 are MNHEY and SVGEGT.

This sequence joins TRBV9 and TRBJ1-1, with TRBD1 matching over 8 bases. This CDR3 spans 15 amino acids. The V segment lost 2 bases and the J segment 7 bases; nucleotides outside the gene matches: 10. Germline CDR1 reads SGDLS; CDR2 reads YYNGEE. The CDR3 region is CASSVGGQGGFEAFF. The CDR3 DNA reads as TGTGCCAGCAGCGTTGGCGGACAGGGAGGATTTGAAGCTTTCTTT. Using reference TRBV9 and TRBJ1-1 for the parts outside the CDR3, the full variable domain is DSGVTQTPKHLITATGQRVTLRCSPRSGDLSVYWYQQSLDQGLQFLIQYYNGEERAKGNILERFSAQQFPDLHSELNLSSLELGDSALYFCASSVGGQGGFEAFFGQGTRLTVV.

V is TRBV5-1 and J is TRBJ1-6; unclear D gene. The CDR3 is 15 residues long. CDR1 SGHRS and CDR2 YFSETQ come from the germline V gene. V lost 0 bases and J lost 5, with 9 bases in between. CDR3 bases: TGCGCCAGCAGCTTGGCCAGGCCAGATAATTCACCCCTCCACTTT. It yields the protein CASSLARPDNSPLHF.

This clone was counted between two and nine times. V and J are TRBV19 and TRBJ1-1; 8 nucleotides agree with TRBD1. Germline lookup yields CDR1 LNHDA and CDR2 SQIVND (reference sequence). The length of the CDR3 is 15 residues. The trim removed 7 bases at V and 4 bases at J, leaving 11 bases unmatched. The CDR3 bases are TGTGCCAGTATCCCGGACAGGGCTTGGGGCACTGAAGCTTTCTTT. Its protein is CASIPDRAWGTEAFF.

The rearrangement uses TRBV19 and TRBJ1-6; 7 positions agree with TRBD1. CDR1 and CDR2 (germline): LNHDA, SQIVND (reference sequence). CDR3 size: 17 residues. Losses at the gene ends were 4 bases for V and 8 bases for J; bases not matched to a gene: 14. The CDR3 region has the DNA TGTGCCAGTAGTACCGCCCGACAGGGACTGAAGCATTCACCCCTCCACTTT. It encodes CASSTARQGLKHSPLHF.

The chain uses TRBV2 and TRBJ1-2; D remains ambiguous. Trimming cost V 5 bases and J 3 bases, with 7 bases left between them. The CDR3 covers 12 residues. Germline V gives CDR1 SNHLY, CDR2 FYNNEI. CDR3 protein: CASSPQDYGYTF. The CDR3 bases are TGTGCCAGCAGTCCCCAGGACTATGGCTACACCTTC.

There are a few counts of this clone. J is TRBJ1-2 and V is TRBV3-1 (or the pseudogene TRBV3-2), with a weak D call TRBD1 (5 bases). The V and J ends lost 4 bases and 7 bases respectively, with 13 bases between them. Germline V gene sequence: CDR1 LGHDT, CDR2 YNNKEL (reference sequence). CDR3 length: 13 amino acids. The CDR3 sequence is CASSPQGVGGYTF. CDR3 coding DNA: TGTGCCAGCAGCCCACAAGGGGTAGGTGGCTACACCTTC.

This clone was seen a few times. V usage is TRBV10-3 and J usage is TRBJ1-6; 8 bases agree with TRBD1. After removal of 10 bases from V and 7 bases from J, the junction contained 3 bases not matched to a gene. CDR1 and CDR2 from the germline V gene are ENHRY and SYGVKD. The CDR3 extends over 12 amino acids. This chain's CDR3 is CATRDRNSPLHF. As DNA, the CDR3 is TGTGCCACCCGGGACAGGAATTCACCCCTCCACTTT.

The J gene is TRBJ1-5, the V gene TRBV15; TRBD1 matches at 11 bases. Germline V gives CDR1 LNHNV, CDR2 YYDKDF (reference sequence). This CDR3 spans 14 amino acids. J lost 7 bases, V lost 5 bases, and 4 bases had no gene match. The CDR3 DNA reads TGTGCCACCAGCCGGGACAGGGGGAAACAGCCCCAGCATTTT. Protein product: CATSRDRGKQPQHF. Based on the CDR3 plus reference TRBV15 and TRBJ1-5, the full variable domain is DAMVIQNPRYQVTQFGKPVTLSCSQTLNHNVMYWYQQKSSQAPKLLFHYYDKDFNNEADTPDNFQSRRPNTSFCFLDIRSPGLGDTAMYLCATSRDRGKQPQHFGDGTRLSIL.

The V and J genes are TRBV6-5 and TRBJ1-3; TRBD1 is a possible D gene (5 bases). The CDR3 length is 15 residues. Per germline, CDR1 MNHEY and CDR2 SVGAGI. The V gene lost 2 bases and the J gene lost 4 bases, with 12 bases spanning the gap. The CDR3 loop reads CASSYRDRTGNTIYF. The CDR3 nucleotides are TGTGCCAGCAGTTACAGAGACAGAACGGGAAACACCATATATTTT.

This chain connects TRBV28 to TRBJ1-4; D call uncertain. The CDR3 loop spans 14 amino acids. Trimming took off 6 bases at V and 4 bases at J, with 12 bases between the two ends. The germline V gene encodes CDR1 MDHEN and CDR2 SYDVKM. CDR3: CASRTAGDNEKLFF. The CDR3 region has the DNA TGTGCCAGCAGGACTGCGGGTGATAATGAAAAACTGTTTTTT.